This TCR beta chain was retrieved from a study of blood T cell repertoires in COVID-19. About this clone itself: Different DNA sequences within this sample yield the same CDR3.

V was trimmed by 0 bases and J by 1 base, leaving 4 bases between them. Germline CDR1 and CDR2: LGHNA and YSLEER. This CDR3 is 13 amino acids long. Produced via immunoSEQ multiplex PCR; TCRdb's table is partial and in-frame only. The table records some 240,000 clones, approximately 80% of them present only once. The chain couples TRBV4-3 to TRBJ2-7; no clear D. The source of this sequence is a woman aged 40-49 years who had recovered from COVID-19. Sample: peripheral blood. CDR3 bases: TGCGCCAGCAGCCAAGATCGGTCCTACGAGCAGTACTTC. Protein sequence: CASSQDRSYEQYF.